This passage covers 23 T cell receptor beta chains from one sample sequenced in a study of blood T cell repertoires in COVID-19. The repertoire was sequenced with immunoSEQ multiplex PCR; TCRdb's copy has only in-frame clones and lacks some. The table includes about 130,000 clones, 70% to 90% detected once. Sequenced material: peripheral blood. The receptors were sampled from a woman between 45 and 65 years old who had recovered from COVID-19.

The CDR3 is CASSWGQGFGNEQFF. The DNA for the CDR3 is TGTGCCAGCAGTTGGGGACAGGGTTTCGGCAATGAGCAGTTCTTC. V is TRBV27 and J is TRBJ2-1, with TRBD1 matching over 9 bases. CDR3 size: 15 residues. J gave up 6 bases and V 4 bases, and 7 bases lay outside the gene matches. CDR1 MNHEY and CDR2 SMNVEV come from the germline V gene (reference sequence).

The chain carries TRBV30 and TRBJ1-2; 10 bases match TRBD1. Germline CDR1 and CDR2: GTSNPN and SVGIG (reference sequence). The V gene end was trimmed by 4 bases and the J gene end by 1 base; junction bases not matched to a gene: 18. The CDR3 is made up of 19 amino acids. The CDR3 DNA is TGTGCCTGGAACATGACAGGGGGCCACGTTCTTTTCCATAACTATGGCTACACCTTC. Its translation is CAWNMTGGHVLFHNYGYTF.

In this sample, this clone turned up a few times. The rearrangement links TRBV19 to TRBJ1-2; D is unclear. Trimming pared 3 bases from V and 4 bases from J, leaving 18 bases between. Germline CDR1 LNHDA, CDR2 SQIVND (reference sequence). This CDR3 has 16 amino acids. The CDR3 region is CASSMGRIPAGYGYTF. The CDR3 coding sequence is TGTGCCAGTAGTATGGGCCGGATTCCAGCAGGCTATGGCTACACCTTC.

The rearrangement links TRBV7-2 to TRBJ2-7; TRBD1 matches at 8 bases. V lost 6 bases and J lost 0; bases outside the gene matches: 4. The CDR3 runs to 14 residues. Germline CDR1 SGHTA, CDR2 FQGNSA. In DNA, the CDR3 is TGTGCCAGCAGAGGACAGGGTAGCTCCTACGAGCAGTACTTC. Its protein product is CASRGQGSSYEQYF.

This clone appeared a single time. The chain carries TRBV2 and TRBJ1-5; TRBD1 agrees at 9 bases. CDR1 and CDR2 from the germline V gene are SNHLY and FYNNEI. The CDR3 is 13 amino acids. Trimming removed 6 bases from V and 4 bases from J; junction bases left unmatched: 1. The DNA of the CDR3 is TGTGCCAGCAGAGACAGGGGGAATCAGCCCCAGCATTTT. Translation gives CASRDRGNQPQHF. The full variable domain, with the rest looked up from reference TRBV2 and TRBJ1-5, is EPEVTQTPSHQVTQMGQEVILRCVPISNHLYFYWYRQILGQKVEFLVSFYNNEISEKSEIFDDQFSVERPDGSNFTLKIRSTKLEDSAMYFCASRDRGNQPQHFGDGTRLSIL.

The CDR3 DNA follows: TGTGCCAGCTCACTACTCGACAGCTCTGGAAACACCATATATTTT. As protein: CASSLLDSSGNTIYF. This chain uses TRBV18 with TRBJ1-3, with D perhaps matching TRBD1 (5 bases). V lost 4 bases, J lost 0 bases, and 10 bases lay in between. Germline V lookup: CDR1 KGHSH, CDR2 LQKENI. The CDR3 has 15 amino acids.

This clone was counted a single time. The V call is TRBV14, the J call TRBJ1-6; D call uncertain. Trimming stripped 5 bases from V and 0 bases from J, with 11 bases between. CDR1 and CDR2 from the germline V gene are SGHDN and FVKESK. The CDR3 runs 16 residues. CDR3 in DNA: TGTGCCAGCAGCGCAACCGAGGGCTCCTATAATTCACCCCTCCACTTT. Translated: CASSATEGSYNSPLHF.

The CDR3 reads CASSLAGGAQTQYF. The CDR3 region has the DNA TGTGCCAGCAGCTTAGCGGGGGGCGCGCAGACCCAGTACTTC. The chain uses TRBV13 and TRBJ2-5; D is possibly TRBD2 (7 bases). V dropped 1 base and J dropped 6 bases, with 12 bases sitting between them. The CDR3 consists of 14 residues. Germline V gene sequence: CDR1 PRHDT, CDR2 FYEKMQ (reference sequence).

The chain joins TRBV27 to TRBJ1-1; 7 bases agree with TRBD1. This CDR3 is 15 amino acids long. CDR1 is MNHEY, CDR2 SMNVEV, per germline (reference sequence). V shed 6 bases and J 3 bases; nucleotides not matched to a gene: 10. The CDR3 reads CASRKTGSGDTEAFF. The CDR3 DNA sequence: TGTGCCAGCAGAAAGACAGGGTCCGGGGACACTGAAGCTTTCTTT.

The rearrangement links TRBV11-2 to TRBJ2-2; the match to TRBD1 covers 7 bases. The CDR3 length is 14 residues. Germline V gene data show CDR1 as SGHAT and CDR2 as FQNNGV. V was pared by 5 bases and J by 4 bases, with 4 bases of the junction left unmatched. DNA of the CDR3: TGTGCCAGCAGCCTGACAGGGACCACCGGGGAGCTGTTTTTT. Translation: CASSLTGTTGELFF.

This clone has at least ten counts. The V call is TRBV7-2, the J call TRBJ2-1, with D uncertain. Trimming shortened V by 5 bases and J by 2 bases, and 10 bases separated the two germline ends. The CDR3 extends over 14 amino acids. The V gene's germline CDR1 is SGHTA and CDR2 FQGNSA. This CDR3 is CASSLTGAYNEQFF. The DNA of the CDR3 is TGTGCCAGCAGCCTGACTGGAGCCTACAATGAGCAGTTCTTC.

The chain recombines TRBV28 with TRBJ1-6, with D unclear. The V and J ends lost 7 bases and 4 bases respectively, with 14 bases between them. This CDR3 comprises 15 residues. Germline V gene data show CDR1 as MDHEN and CDR2 as SYDVKM. CDR3 in amino acids: CASKLERLYNSPLHF. DNA of the CDR3: TGTGCCAGCAAATTGGAGAGACTTTATAATTCACCCCTCCACTTT.

CDR3 coding DNA: TGTGCCAGCAGCCGAACGGGAGCGGGCGGGAGGGGATCCGGGGAGCTGTTTTTT. Translating gives CASSRTGAGGRGSGELFF. The chain combines TRBV11-2 with TRBJ2-2; the match to TRBD2 covers 9 bases. Germline CDR1 SGHAT, CDR2 FQNNGV. The CDR3 consists of 18 residues. Losses at the gene ends were 5 bases for V and 6 bases for J; bases not matched to a gene: 16.

The rearrangement links TRBV4-1 to TRBJ1-2, with a tentative D call TRBD1 (6 bases). The CDR3 is made up of 15 amino acids. The V gene's germline CDR1 is MGHRA and CDR2 YSYEKL. Deletions cut 4 bases from V and 0 bases from J, with 12 bases between. The CDR3 is CASSLKWTANYGYTF. Here the CDR3 DNA reads TGCGCCAGCAGCCTCAAATGGACAGCTAACTATGGCTACACCTTC.

This clone has only a few counts. The genes are TRBV19 and TRBJ1-2, with D hard to call. The CDR3 is made up of 15 amino acids. Trimming removed 3 bases from V and 4 bases from J, with 15 bases in between. Germline CDR1 is LNHDA and CDR2 is SQIVND (reference sequence). CDR3 residues: CASSIGKGGGYGYTF. The CDR3 DNA reads TGTGCCAGTAGTATCGGGAAGGGAGGCGGCTATGGCTACACCTTC.

The V call is TRBV18, the J call TRBJ1-1; D is unresolved. This CDR3 has 13 residues. Between the trimmed V and J ends, which lost 4 bases and 4 bases, there was a span of 10 bases. Germline V gives CDR1 KGHSH, CDR2 LQKENI. DNA for the CDR3: TGTGCCAGCTCACGGGCAGGACTCACTGAAGCTTTCTTT. It translates to CASSRAGLTEAFF.

V gene TRBV11-2 combines with J gene TRBJ2-1; 10 bases line up with TRBD2. CDR3 size: 17 residues. Germline loops: CDR1 SGHAT, CDR2 FQNNGV. V lost 5 bases, J lost 4 bases, and 11 bases stayed unmatched. This chain's CDR3 is CASSLMPGLAAYNEQFF. The CDR3, as DNA: TGTGCCAGCAGCCTGATGCCAGGACTAGCGGCTTACAATGAGCAGTTCTTC.

The chain employs TRBV5-5 and TRBJ1-2; 9 nucleotides match TRBD1. CDR1 and CDR2 (germline): SGHKS, YYEKEE (reference sequence). With 4 bases clipped from V and 4 bases from J, the junction kept 11 bases outside the gene matches. This CDR3 is built from 16 residues. The CDR3 DNA reads as TGTGCCAGCAGCGCCGGACAGGGGACGAGCTTCTATGGCTACACCTTC. Translating gives CASSAGQGTSFYGYTF. Combining the CDR3 with reference TRBV5-5 and TRBJ1-2 gives the whole variable domain DAGVTQSPTHLIKTRGQQVTLRCSPISGHKSVSWYQQVLGQGPQFIFQYYEKEERGRGNFPDRFSARQFPNYSSELNVNALLLGDSALYLCASSAGQGTSFYGYTFGSGTRLTVV.

The chain recombines TRBV5-1 with TRBJ2-1; the match to TRBD2 covers 12 bases. Trimming removed 4 bases from V and 4 bases from J; junction bases left unmatched: 15. This CDR3 has 19 amino acids. Germline CDR1 reads SGHRS; CDR2 reads YFSETQ. In DNA, the CDR3 is TGCGCCAGCAGCCGGGGACTAGCGGGTGCTAATAGGCTATACAATGAGCAGTTCTTC. It is translated as CASSRGLAGANRLYNEQFF.

The chain employs TRBV11-2 and TRBJ2-1; a weak D match, TRBD2 (6 bases). Germline values: CDR1 SGHAT, CDR2 FQNNGV. With 3 bases removed from V and 5 bases from J, the gap between germline ends came to 23 bases. There are 18 residues in the CDR3. CDR3 in amino acids: CASSFGSLWRGGNNEQFF. DNA for the CDR3: TGTGCCAGCAGCTTCGGAAGCCTTTGGCGGGGAGGTAACAATGAGCAGTTCTTC.

The chain couples TRBV6-5 to TRBJ1-6; TRBD1 matches 9 bases. CDR3 length equals 14 residues. Germline CDR1 and CDR2: MNHEY and SVGAGI. The trim removed 6 bases at V and 9 bases at J, leaving 6 bases unmatched. The CDR3 sequence is CASSETGGSSPLHF. DNA for the CDR3: TGTGCCAGCAGCGAGACAGGGGGTAGTTCACCCCTCCACTTT.

The chain combines TRBV7-2 with TRBJ1-5; D is unclear. This CDR3 spans 13 amino acids. Trimming cost V 1 base and J 7 bases, with 8 bases left between them. Germline V gene sequence: CDR1 SGHTA, CDR2 FQGNSA. DNA for the CDR3: TGTGCCAGCAGCTTAGTCGGAGTCCAGCCCCAGCATTTT. Translated, it gives CASSLVGVQPQHF.

About this clone: The CDR3 does not end in the conserved phenylalanine or tryptophan, so this is likely a read error. The limits of the CDR3 on the DNA are not certain, so only TCRdb's listed CDR3 is given. J is TRBJ1-6 and V is TRBV12-2; the table assigns TRBD1, which was not confirmed against the DNA. TRBV12-2 is reported as a pseudogene. Ends included, the CDR3 has 14 residues. Here the CDR3 reads CASRPHRTEPTLGT.